These 9 T cell receptor beta chains were sequenced from one sample in a study of OX40 agonist ivuxolimab in advanced cancers. The method was immunoSEQ multiplex PCR; TCRdb's version includes in-frame clones alone and lacks a portion of them. Among 75,000 to 90,000 clones listed, approximately 85% were seen once. The sequences come from CD4+ or CD8+ T cells sorted from blood, collected in a trial of the OX40 agonist ivuxolimab. Receptors originate from an adult with an advanced solid tumor such as melanoma, head and neck, liver or kidney cancer.

This sequence joins TRBV6-4 and TRBJ1-5, with unresolved D. This CDR3 region has 14 residues. V was cut by 0 bases and J by 6 bases, with 9 bases left in between. Per the germline V gene, CDR1 is MRHNA and CDR2 is SNTAGT. CDR3 loop: CASSDSNPIQPQHF. The CDR3 DNA follows: TGTGCCAGCAGTGACTCGAATCCCATTCAGCCCCAGCATTTT.

DNA of the CDR3: TGTGCCAGCAGTGTCGGACCCAAAGATGGCACCTACGAGCAGTACTTC. Amino acid sequence: CASSVGPKDGTYEQYF. This chain links TRBV2 with TRBJ2-7; no clear D gene. Germline V CDR1 and CDR2: SNHLY, FYNNEI. The CDR3 sequence is 16 residues long. V shed 4 bases and J shed 2 bases, with 18 bases lying between them.

This clone was detected only once. CDR3 in DNA: TGCGCCAGCAGCCATGACAGGGTGACCTACGAGCAGTACTTC. Its translation is CASSHDRVTYEQYF. The chain links TRBV5-1 to TRBJ2-7, with 7 nucleotides matching TRBD1. The CDR3 extends over 14 amino acids. Germline trimming cut 4 bases from V and 2 bases from J; bases unmatched to any gene: 6. Germline loops: CDR1 SGHRS, CDR2 YFSETQ.

Written as DNA, the CDR3 is TGTGCCAGAAGCTTGGCAGTTAAGTCTGAGCAGTTCTTC. Its protein is CARSLAVKSEQFF. The rearrangement joins TRBV5-3 to TRBJ2-1; D gene unclear. TRBV5-3 carries the ORF label, with uncertain function. V was trimmed by 0 bases and J by 9 bases, leaving 10 bases between them. The CDR3 totals 13 residues.

This rearrangement joins TRBV27 to TRBJ1-1; D is ambiguous. CDR1 and CDR2 from the germline V gene are MNHEY and SMNVEV (reference sequence). The CDR3 consists of 16 residues. V shed 5 bases and J shed 1 base, with 17 bases lying between them. In DNA, the CDR3 is TGTGCCAGCAGTACTTACACCCGCAATACGAACACTGAAGCTTTCTTT. It codes for CASSTYTRNTNTEAFF.

The rearrangement uses TRBV4-1 and TRBJ2-2; TRBD2 agrees at 8 bases. CDR3 length: 17 amino acids. V was pared by 4 bases and J by 5 bases, with 12 bases of the junction left unmatched. Germline V CDR1 and CDR2: MGHRA, YSYEKL. The CDR3 nucleotides are TGCGCCAGCAGCCCTACATCTAGCGGGCCACCGACCGGGGAGCTGTTTTTT. Its translation: CASSPTSSGPPTGELFF.

This chain links TRBV6-1 with TRBJ1-1; tentatively, D is TRBD1 (5 bases). The CDR3 is made up of 13 amino acids. The V end lost 5 bases, the J end lost 5 bases, and 12 bases lay between the germline ends. Germline CDR1 reads MNHNS; CDR2 reads SASEGT. For the CDR3, the DNA is TGTGCCAGCAGTTTTGGGGGGGGGACTGAAGCTTTCTTT. It yields the protein CASSFGGGTEAFF.

The chain joins TRBV6-1 to TRBJ2-2; D is possibly TRBD1 (5 bases). V shed 6 bases and J shed 3 bases, with 11 bases lying between them. Germline CDR1 reads MNHNS; CDR2 reads SASEGT. The CDR3 has 14 amino acids. The CDR3: CASRPDSYTGELFF. The CDR3 nucleotides are TGTGCCAGCAGACCTGACAGTTACACCGGGGAGCTGTTTTTT.

The CDR3 nucleotides are TGTGCCAGTAGACTATACCGGGCCACCTATGGCTACACCTTC. Translated: CASRLYRATYGYTF. The V call is TRBV19, the J call TRBJ1-2; D unresolved. Trimming shortened V by 6 bases and J by 4 bases, and 15 bases separated the two germline ends. Germline V lookup: CDR1 LNHDA, CDR2 SQIVND (reference sequence). This CDR3 region has 14 residues.